This T cell receptor beta chain was identified in a study of vaccination effects on CD4 cells after COVID-19. Background on the study: Each participant received a vaccine that was either BNT162b2 or mRNA-1273, given as two doses. Findings of the study overall: Relatively few convalescent patients took part in the study, which had no early post-infection timepoints. Late in the post-vaccination period, infection-induced and vaccine-induced clones underwent marked clonal contraction.

For this clone: No antigen is known for it.

Per germline, CDR1 LGHDT and CDR2 YNNKEL (reference sequence). Trimming stripped 1 base from V and 6 bases from J, with 13 bases between. The CDR3 loop spans 15 amino acids. ViraFEST used viral peptide pools to expand antigen-specific CD4+ T cells before sequencing. The authors isolated CD4+ T cells after around 10 days of culture. Having tested negative for nucleocapsid antibodies, the vaccine recipients showed no prior SARS-CoV-2 infection. Some clones are missing from TCRdb's copy, which holds only in-frame ones; the method was immunoSEQ multiplex PCR. This sample has around 83,000 clones; around four fifths occur once, and the top ten carry roughly 1.7%.

The TCR was taken from a human donor who received a COVID-19 vaccine. This specimen was CD4+ T cells from PBMCs cultured with HCoV-229E spike peptides, taken before COVID-19 vaccination. The J gene is TRBJ1-5, the V gene TRBV3-1 (or the pseudogene TRBV3-2), with unresolved D. The CDR3, as DNA: TGTGCCAGCAGCCAAGTTGCAGGCCGCGGTCAGCCCCAGCATTTT. Amino acid sequence: CASSQVAGRGQPQHF.